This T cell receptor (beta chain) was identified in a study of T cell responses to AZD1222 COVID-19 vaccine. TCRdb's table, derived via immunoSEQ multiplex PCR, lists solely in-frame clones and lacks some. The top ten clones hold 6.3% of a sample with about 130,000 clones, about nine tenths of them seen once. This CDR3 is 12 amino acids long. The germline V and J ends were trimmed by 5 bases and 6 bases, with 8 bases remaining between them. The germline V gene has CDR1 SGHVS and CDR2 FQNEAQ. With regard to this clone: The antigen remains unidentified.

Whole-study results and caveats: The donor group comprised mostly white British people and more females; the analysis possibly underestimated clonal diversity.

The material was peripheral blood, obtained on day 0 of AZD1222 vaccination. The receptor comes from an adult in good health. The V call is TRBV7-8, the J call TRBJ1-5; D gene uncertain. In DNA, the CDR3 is TGTGCCAGCAGCCCCCGGAGTCAGCCCCAGCATTTT. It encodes CASSPRSQPQHF. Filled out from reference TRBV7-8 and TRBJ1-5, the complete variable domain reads GAGVSQSPRYKVAKRGQDVALRCDPISGHVSLFWYQQALGQGPEFLTYFQNEAQLDKSGLPSDRFFAERPEGSVSTLKIQRTQQEDSAVYLCASSPRSQPQHFGDGTRLSIL.